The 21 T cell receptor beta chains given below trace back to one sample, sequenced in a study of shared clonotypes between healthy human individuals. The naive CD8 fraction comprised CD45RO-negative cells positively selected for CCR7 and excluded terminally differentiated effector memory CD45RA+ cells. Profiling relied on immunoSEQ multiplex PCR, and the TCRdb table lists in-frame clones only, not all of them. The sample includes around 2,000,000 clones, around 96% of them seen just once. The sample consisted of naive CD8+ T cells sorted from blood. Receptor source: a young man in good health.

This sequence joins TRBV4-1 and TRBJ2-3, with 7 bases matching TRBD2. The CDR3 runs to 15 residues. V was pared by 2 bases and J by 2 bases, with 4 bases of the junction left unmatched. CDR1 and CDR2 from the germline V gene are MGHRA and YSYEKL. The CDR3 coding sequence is TGCGCCAGCAGCCAACGGGACTACTTCACAGATACGCAGTATTTT. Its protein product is CASSQRDYFTDTQYF.

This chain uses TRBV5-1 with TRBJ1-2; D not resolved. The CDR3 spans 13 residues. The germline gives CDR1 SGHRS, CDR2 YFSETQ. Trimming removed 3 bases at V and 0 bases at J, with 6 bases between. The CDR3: CASSSVSNYGYTF. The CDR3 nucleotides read TGCGCCAGCAGCTCTGTATCTAACTATGGCTACACCTTC.

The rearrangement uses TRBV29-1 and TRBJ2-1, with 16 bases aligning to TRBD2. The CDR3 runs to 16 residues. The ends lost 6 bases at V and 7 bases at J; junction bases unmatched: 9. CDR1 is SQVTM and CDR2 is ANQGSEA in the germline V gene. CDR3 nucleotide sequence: TGCAGCGTCACGGGGGGACTAGCGGGAGGGCCGAATGAGCAGTTCTTC. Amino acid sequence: CSVTGGLAGGPNEQFF.

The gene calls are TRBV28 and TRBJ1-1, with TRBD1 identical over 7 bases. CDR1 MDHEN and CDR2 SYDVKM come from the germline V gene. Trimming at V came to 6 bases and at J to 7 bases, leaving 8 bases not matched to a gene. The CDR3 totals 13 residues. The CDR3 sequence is CASRSTGNLEAFF. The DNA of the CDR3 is TGTGCCAGCAGATCGACAGGGAACCTTGAAGCTTTCTTT. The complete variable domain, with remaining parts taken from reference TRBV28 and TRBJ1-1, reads DVKVTQSSRYLVKRTGEKVFLECVQDMDHENMFWYRQDPGLGLRLIYFSYDVKMKEKGDIPEGYSVSREKKERFSLILESASTNQTSMYLCASRSTGNLEAFFGQGTRLTVV.

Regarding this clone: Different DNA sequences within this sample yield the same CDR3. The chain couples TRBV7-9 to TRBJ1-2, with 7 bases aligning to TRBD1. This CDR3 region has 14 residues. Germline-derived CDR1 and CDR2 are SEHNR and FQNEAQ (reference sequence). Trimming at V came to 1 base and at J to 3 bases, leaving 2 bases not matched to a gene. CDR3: CASSLGQGDYGYTF. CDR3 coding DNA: TGTGCCAGCAGCTTAGGACAGGGCGACTATGGCTACACCTTC. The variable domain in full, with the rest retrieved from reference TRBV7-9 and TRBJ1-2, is DTGVSQNPRHKITKRGQNVTFRCDPISEHNRLYWYRQTLGQGPEFLTYFQNEAQLEKSRLLSDRFSAERPKGSFSTLEIQRTEQGDSAMYLCASSLGQGDYGYTFGSGTRLTVV.

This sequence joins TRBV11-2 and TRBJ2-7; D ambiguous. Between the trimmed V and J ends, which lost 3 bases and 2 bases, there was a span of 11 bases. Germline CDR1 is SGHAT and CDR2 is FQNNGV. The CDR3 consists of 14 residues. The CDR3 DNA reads TGTGCCAGCAGCTTTGCGAGAAACCCCTACGAGCAGTACTTC. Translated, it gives CASSFARNPYEQYF.

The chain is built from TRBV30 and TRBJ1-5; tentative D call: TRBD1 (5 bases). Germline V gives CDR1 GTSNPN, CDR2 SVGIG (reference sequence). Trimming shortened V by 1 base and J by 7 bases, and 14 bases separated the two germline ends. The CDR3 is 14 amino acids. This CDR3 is CAWSGQGGGQPQHF. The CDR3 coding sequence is TGTGCCTGGAGTGGGCAGGGCGGAGGACAGCCCCAGCATTTT.

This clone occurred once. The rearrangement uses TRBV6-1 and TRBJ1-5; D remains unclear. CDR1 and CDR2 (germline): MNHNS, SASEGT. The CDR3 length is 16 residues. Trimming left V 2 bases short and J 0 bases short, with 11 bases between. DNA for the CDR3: TGTGCCAGCAGTGAATTCCCGCAGCCTAGCAATCAGCCCCAGCATTTT. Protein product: CASSEFPQPSNQPQHF.

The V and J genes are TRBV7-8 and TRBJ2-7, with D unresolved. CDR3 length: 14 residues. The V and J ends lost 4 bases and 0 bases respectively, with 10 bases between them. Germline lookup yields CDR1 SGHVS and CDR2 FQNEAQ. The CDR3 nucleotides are TGTGCCAGCAGCTCGGACCCTATCTCCTACGAGCAGTACTTC. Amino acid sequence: CASSSDPISYEQYF.

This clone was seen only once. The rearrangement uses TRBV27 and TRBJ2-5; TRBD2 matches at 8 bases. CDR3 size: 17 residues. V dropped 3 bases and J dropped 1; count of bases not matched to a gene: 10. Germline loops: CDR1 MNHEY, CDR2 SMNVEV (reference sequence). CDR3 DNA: TGTGCCAGCAGTTTTTTTCCCACGGGGGGGTCCCAAGAGACCCAGTACTTC. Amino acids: CASSFFPTGGSQETQYF.

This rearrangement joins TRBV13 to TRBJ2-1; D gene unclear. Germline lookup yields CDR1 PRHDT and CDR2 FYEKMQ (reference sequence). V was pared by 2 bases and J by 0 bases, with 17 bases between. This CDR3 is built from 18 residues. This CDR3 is CASSLRSQDLSSYNEQFF. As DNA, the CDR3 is TGTGCCAGCAGCTTAAGGAGTCAAGACCTAAGCTCCTACAATGAGCAGTTCTTC.

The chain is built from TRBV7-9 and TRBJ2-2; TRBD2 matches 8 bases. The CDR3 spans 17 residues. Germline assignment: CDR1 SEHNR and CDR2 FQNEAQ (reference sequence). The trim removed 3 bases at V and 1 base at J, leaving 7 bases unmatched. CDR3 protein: CASSLGLSGMNTGELFF. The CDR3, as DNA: TGTGCCAGCAGCTTGGGTCTTAGCGGGATGAACACCGGGGAGCTGTTTTTT.

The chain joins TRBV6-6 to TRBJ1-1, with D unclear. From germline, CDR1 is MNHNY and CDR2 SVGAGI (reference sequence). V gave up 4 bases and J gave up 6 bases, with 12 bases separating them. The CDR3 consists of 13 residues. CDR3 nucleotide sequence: TGTGCCAGCAGTTTAGACGGGTCGGCTGAAGCTTTCTTT. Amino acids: CASSLDGSAEAFF.

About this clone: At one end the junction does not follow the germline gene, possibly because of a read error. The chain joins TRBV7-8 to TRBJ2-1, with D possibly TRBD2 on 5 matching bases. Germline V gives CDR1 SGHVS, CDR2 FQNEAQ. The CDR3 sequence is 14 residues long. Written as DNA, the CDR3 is TGTGCCAGCAGCTTACCTAGCTCCCACAATGAGCAGTTCTTC. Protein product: CASSLPSSHNEQFF.

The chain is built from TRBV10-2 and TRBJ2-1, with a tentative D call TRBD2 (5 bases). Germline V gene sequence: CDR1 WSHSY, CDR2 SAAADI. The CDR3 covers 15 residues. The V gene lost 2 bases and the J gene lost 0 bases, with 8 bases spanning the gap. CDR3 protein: CASSEAGDSYNEQFF. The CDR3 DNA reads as TGCGCCAGCAGTGAGGCCGGGGACTCCTACAATGAGCAGTTCTTC.

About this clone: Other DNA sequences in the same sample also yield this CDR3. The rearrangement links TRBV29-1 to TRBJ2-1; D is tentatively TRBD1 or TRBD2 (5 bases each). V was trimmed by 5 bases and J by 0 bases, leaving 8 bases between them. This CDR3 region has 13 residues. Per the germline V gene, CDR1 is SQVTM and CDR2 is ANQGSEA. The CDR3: CSVRGGSYNEQFF. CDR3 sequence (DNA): TGCAGCGTTCGGGGCGGCTCCTACAATGAGCAGTTCTTC.

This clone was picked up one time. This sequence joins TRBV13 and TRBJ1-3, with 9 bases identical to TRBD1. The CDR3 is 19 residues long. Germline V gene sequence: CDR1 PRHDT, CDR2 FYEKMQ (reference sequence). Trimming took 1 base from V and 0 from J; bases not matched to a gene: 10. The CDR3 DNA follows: TGTGCCAGCAGCTTAGCCCAGGGACAGGGTTTACTCTCTGGAAACACCATATATTTT. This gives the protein CASSLAQGQGLLSGNTIYF.

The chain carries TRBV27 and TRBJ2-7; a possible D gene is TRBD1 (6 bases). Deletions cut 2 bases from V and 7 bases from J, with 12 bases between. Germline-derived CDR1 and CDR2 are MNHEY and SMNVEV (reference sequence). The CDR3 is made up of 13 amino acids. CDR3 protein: CASSLGQGMEQYF. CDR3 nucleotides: TGTGCCAGCAGTTTAGGGCAGGGGATGGAGCAGTACTTC.

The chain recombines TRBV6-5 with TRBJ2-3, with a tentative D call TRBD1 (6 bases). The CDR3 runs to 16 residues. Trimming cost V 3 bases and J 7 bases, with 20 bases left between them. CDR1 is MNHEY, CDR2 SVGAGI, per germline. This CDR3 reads CASSYTGQSFSYTQYF. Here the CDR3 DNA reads TGTGCCAGCAGTTATACAGGACAGAGCTTTTCTTATACGCAGTATTTT.

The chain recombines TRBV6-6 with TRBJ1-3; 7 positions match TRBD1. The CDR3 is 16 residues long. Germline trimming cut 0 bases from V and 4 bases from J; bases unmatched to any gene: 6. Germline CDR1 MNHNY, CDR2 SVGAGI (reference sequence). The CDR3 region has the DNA TGTGCCAGCAGTTACTCGAATGAGGGGGCCGGAAACACCATATATTTT. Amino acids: CASSYSNEGAGNTIYF.

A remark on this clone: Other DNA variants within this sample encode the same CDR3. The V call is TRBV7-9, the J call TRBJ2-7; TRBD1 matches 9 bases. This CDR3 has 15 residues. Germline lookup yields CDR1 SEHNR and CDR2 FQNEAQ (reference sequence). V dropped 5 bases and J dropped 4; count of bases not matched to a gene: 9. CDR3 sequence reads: CASSPPGQGSYEQYF. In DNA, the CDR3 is TGTGCCAGCAGCCCACCGGGACAGGGAAGTTACGAGCAGTACTTC.